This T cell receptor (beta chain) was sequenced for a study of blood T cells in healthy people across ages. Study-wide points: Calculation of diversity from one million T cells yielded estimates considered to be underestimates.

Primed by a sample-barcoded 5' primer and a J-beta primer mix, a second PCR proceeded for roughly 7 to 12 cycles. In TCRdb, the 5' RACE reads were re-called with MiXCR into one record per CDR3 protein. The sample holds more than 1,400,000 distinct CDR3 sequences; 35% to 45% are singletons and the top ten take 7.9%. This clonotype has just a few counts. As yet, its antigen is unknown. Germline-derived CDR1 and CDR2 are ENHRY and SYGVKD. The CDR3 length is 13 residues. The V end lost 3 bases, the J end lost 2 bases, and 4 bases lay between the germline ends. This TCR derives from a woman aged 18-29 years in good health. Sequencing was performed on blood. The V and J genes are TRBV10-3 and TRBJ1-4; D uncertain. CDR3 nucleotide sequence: TGTGCCATCAGTGACAGCACTAATGAAAAACTGTTTTTT. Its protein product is CAISDSTNEKLFF.